This TCR beta chain originates from a study of sequential checkpoint blockade in melanoma. Overall study: Arm A got nivolumab then ipilimumab; arm B the reverse, 1:1. Maintenance nivolumab came after either treatment sequence.

The ends were cut back, 4 bases at V and 2 bases at J, with 12 bases in the middle. The CDR3 totals 15 residues. Germline V gene data show CDR1 as LNHNV and CDR2 as YYDKDF (reference sequence). TCRdb's copy holds only in-frame clones and misses some; the assay was immunoSEQ multiplex PCR. The repertoire holds some 30,000 clones, with 65% to 90% as singletons. The treatment was: randomized to nivolumab then ipilimumab (arm A) or the reverse (arm B). None of the patients previously received DNA-damaging chemotherapy. Sorted cells were live CD3+CD8+, lacking CD19 and CD56, from PBMCs. This chain joins TRBV15 and TRBJ2-1; D unresolved. Source: CD8+ T cells sorted from blood (inferred from file names), taken from a patient given nivolumab and ipilimumab in sequence. The source is a human donor with melanoma. The CDR3 bases are TGTGCCACCAGCAACAGTGCTCGGCCCTACAATGAGCAGTTCTTC. Translation gives CATSNSARPYNEQFF.